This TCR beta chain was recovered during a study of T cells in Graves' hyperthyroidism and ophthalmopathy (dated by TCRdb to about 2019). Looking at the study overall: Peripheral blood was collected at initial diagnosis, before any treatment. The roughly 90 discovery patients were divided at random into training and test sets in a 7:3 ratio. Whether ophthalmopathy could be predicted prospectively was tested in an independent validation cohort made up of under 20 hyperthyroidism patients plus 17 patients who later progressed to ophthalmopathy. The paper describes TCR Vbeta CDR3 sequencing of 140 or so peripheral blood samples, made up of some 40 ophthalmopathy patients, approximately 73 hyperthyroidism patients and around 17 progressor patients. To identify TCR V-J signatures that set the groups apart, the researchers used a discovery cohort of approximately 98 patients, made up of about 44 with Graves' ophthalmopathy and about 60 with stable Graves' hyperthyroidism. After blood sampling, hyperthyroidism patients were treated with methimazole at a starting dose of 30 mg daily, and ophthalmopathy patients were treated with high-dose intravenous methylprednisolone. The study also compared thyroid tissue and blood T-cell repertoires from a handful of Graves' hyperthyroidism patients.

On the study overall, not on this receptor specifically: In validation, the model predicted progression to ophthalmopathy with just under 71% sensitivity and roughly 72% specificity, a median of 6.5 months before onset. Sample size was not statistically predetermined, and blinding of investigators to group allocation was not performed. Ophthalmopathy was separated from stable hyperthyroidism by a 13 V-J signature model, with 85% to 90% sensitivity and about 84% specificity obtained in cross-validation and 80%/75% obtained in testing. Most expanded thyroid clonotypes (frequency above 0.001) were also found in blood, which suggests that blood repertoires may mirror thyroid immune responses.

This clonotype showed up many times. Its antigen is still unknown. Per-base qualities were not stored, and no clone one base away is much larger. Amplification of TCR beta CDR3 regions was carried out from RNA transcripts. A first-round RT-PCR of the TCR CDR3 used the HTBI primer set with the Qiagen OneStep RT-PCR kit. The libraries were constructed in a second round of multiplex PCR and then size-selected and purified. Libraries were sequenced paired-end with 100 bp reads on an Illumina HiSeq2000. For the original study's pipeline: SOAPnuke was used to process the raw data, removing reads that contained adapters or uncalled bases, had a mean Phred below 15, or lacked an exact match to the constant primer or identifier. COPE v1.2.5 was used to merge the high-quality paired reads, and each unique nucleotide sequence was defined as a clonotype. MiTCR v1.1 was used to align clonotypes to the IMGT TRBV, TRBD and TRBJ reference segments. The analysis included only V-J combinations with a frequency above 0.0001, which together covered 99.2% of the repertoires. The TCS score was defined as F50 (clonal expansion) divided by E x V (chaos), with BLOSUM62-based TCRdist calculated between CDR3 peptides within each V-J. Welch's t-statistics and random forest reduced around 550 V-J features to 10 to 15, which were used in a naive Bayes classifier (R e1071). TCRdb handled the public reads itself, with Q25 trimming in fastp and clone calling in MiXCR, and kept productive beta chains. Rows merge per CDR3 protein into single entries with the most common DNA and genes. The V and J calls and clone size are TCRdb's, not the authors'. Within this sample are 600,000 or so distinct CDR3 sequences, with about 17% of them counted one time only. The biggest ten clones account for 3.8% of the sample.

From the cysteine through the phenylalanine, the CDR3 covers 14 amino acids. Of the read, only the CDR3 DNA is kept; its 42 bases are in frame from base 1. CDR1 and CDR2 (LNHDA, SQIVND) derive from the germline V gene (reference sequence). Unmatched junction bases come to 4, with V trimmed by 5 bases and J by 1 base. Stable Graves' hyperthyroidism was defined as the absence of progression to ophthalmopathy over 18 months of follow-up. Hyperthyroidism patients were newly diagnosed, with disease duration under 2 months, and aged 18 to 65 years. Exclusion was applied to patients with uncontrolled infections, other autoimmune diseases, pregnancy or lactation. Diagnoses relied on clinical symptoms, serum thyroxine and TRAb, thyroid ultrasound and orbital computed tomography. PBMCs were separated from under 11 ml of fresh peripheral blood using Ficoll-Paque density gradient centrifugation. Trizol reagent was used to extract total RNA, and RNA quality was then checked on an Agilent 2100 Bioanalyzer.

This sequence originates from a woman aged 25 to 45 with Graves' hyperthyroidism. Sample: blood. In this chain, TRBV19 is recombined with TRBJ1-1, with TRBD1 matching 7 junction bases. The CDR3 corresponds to CASSFGQENTEAFF. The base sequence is TGTGCCAGTAGTTTTGGACAGGAGAACACTGAAGCTTTCTTT.